Each of the 8 T cell receptor beta chains below was sequenced from the same sample in a study of shared clonotypes between healthy human individuals. The data were produced by immunoSEQ multiplex PCR, yet TCRdb's version contains in-frame clones alone and is incomplete. The sample records over a million clones, around 78% being singletons. Input material: memory CD4+ T cells from PBMCs. Subset defined: CD45RA-negative fraction. The receptors stem from a man aged 18 to 30 in good health. Some clones in this sample may be carry-over from other donors' samples.

In regard to this clone: This sample also contains other DNA sequences that code for the same CDR3. The chain has TRBV30 and TRBJ1-6; no clear D. The germline CDR1 and CDR2 sequences are GTSNPN and SVGIG (reference sequence). Trimming removed 0 bases at V and 7 bases at J, with 10 bases between. The CDR3 is 14 residues long. CDR3 sequence: CAWSVAGSNSPLHF. DNA of the CDR3: TGTGCCTGGAGTGTTGCCGGGAGCAATTCACCCCTCCACTTT.

The genes are TRBV7-3 and TRBJ2-1; D gene unclear. V lost 5 bases and J 2 bases, leaving 10 bases between the germline ends. CDR1 is SGHTA, CDR2 FQGTGA, per germline. The CDR3 spans 14 residues. This chain's CDR3 is CASSQLGAYNEQFF. CDR3 DNA sequence: TGTGCCAGCAGCCAACTTGGGGCCTACAATGAGCAGTTCTTC.

The chain joins TRBV2 to TRBJ1-5, with D maybe TRBD1 (6 bases). Germline CDR1 reads SNHLY; CDR2 reads FYNNEI. The CDR3 extends over 15 amino acids. The germline V and J ends were trimmed by 8 bases and 1 base, with 15 bases remaining between them. The CDR3 spells CASGPSTGSNQPQHF. Here the CDR3 DNA reads TGTGCCAGCGGCCCATCGACAGGCAGCAATCAGCCCCAGCATTTT.

Only one count was recorded for this clone. J is TRBJ1-4 and V is TRBV7-2; D is perhaps TRBD1 (6 bases). CDR1 is SGHTA and CDR2 is FQGNSA in the germline V gene. The CDR3 has 16 amino acids. V was trimmed by 5 bases and J by 5 bases, leaving 18 bases between them. This chain's CDR3 is CASSLLGGTPNEKLFF. CDR3 coding DNA: TGTGCCAGCAGCCTGTTGGGGGGCACTCCCAATGAAAAACTGTTTTTT.

The chain links TRBV29-1 to TRBJ2-1, with TRBD2 matching 10 bases. V lost 4 bases, J lost 12 bases, and 9 bases stayed unmatched. The germline CDR1 and CDR2 sequences are SQVTM and ANQGSEA. This CDR3 is built from 13 residues. The CDR3 loop is CSVGLLAGKRQFF. The CDR3 coding sequence is TGCAGCGTTGGTTTACTAGCGGGAAAAAGGCAGTTCTTC.

The rearrangement uses TRBV7-6 and TRBJ2-7; D may be TRBD2 (6 bases). CDR1 and CDR2 from the germline V gene are SGHVS and FNYEAQ. This CDR3 contains 14 residues. Trimming shortened V by 6 bases and J by 2 bases, and 14 bases separated the two germline ends. CDR3 nucleotide sequence: TGTGCCAGCAGGCCTATAGCGGAAGCCTACGAGCAGTACTTC. Protein product: CASRPIAEAYEQYF.

V usage is TRBV7-2 and J usage is TRBJ2-5; D is possibly TRBD1 (6 bases). This CDR3 is built from 13 residues. Germline lookup yields CDR1 SGHTA and CDR2 FQGNSA. Trimming pared 3 bases from V and 1 base from J, leaving 6 bases between. The CDR3 protein is CASSLDSQETQYF. In DNA, the CDR3 is TGTGCCAGCAGCTTGGACAGCCAAGAGACCCAGTACTTC.

The CDR3 sequence is CASSQDLAGASETQYF. In nucleotides, the CDR3 is TGCGCCAGCAGCCAAGATTTGGCGGGAGCGAGCGAGACCCAGTACTTC. The chain recombines TRBV4-3 with TRBJ2-5; 7 bases line up with TRBD2. Germline V gives CDR1 LGHNA, CDR2 YSLEER. The CDR3 covers 16 residues. With V trimmed by 0 bases and J by 5 bases, 9 bases remained unmatched.